The next 30 T cell receptor beta chains were all read from a single sample in a study of control samples from healthy donors and cancer patients. The table came from immunoSEQ multiplex PCR; TCRdb's copy has only in-frame clones and leaves some out. The table has more than 95,000 clones, about 87% seen once. Sequenced: blood. The receptors come from a man aged 55-75 years in good health.

The table lists this clone with a count of one. V and J are TRBV2 and TRBJ1-6; D unresolved. The CDR3 has 13 residues. Trimming took off 8 bases at V and 8 bases at J, with 13 bases between the two ends. Per the germline V gene, CDR1 is SNHLY and CDR2 is FYNNEI. CDR3 region: CASVYSVYSPLHF. CDR3 nucleotide sequence: TGTGCCAGCGTATACTCTGTTTATTCACCCCTCCACTTT.

The V and J genes are TRBV11-2 and TRBJ1-4, with D perhaps matching TRBD1 (5 bases). CDR1 is SGHAT and CDR2 is FQNNGV in the germline V gene. V gave up 3 bases and J gave up 16 bases, with 24 bases separating them. CDR3 size: 15 residues. The CDR3 DNA follows: TGTGCCAGCAGCTTCAACCCCGGGACCTCGGAGGGATGGTTTTTT. Its protein is CASSFNPGTSEGWFF.

The chain is built from TRBV28 and TRBJ1-6; 10 bases align to TRBD1. Germline V gives CDR1 MDHEN, CDR2 SYDVKM. The V segment lost 4 bases and the J segment 7 bases; nucleotides outside the gene matches: 1. The CDR3 has 14 residues. The DNA of the CDR3 is TGTGCCAGCAGTTGGACAGGGGGGAATTCACCCCTCCACTTT. Encoded protein: CASSWTGGNSPLHF. Using reference TRBV28 and TRBJ1-6 for the parts outside the CDR3, the full variable domain is DVKVTQSSRYLVKRTGEKVFLECVQDMDHENMFWYRQDPGLGLRLIYFSYDVKMKEKGDIPEGYSVSREKKERFSLILESASTNQTSMYLCASSWTGGNSPLHFGNGTRLTVT.

The V call is TRBV2, the J call TRBJ1-5; D is ambiguous. The CDR3 sequence is 13 residues long. Trimming removed 3 bases at V and 6 bases at J, with 9 bases between. CDR1 is SNHLY and CDR2 is FYNNEI in the germline V gene. The CDR3 DNA reads TGTGCCAGCAGTGACAGGTTTTTTCAGCCCCAGCATTTT. Its protein product is CASSDRFFQPQHF.

V usage is TRBV28 and J usage is TRBJ1-5; possible D gene TRBD1, 5 bases. Germline assignment: CDR1 MDHEN and CDR2 SYDVKM. Deletions cut 6 bases from V and 3 bases from J, with 15 bases between. The CDR3 runs 15 residues. The CDR3 nucleotides are TGTGCCAGCAGCCCCCGGGACGCGCCCAATCAGCCCCAGCATTTT. Its translation is CASSPRDAPNQPQHF.

The chain combines TRBV18 with TRBJ2-4; D unclear. CDR1 is KGHSH and CDR2 is LQKENI in the germline V gene. V was trimmed by 0 bases and J by 4 bases, leaving 13 bases between them. This CDR3 spans 16 amino acids. CDR3 sequence: CASSPPSLPLKNIQYF. The CDR3 bases are TGTGCCAGCTCACCACCCTCGCTACCCCTTAAAAACATTCAGTACTTC.

The genes are TRBV11-2 and TRBJ1-1; 7 bases line up with TRBD1. The CDR3 has 14 amino acids. The J segment lost 1 base and the V segment lost 3 bases, leaving 2 bases of the junction unmatched. CDR1 and CDR2 from the germline V gene are SGHAT and FQNNGV. In DNA form, the CDR3 reads TGTGCCAGCAGCTTGGGACAGTCGAACACTGAAGCTTTCTTT. Encoded protein: CASSLGQSNTEAFF. The full variable domain, with the rest looked up from reference TRBV11-2 and TRBJ1-1, is EAGVAQSPRYKIIEKRQSVAFWCNPISGHATLYWYQQILGQGPKLLIQFQNNGVVDDSQLPKDRFSAERLKGVDSTLKIQPAKLEDSAVYLCASSLGQSNTEAFFGQGTRLTVV.

DNA for the CDR3: TGTGCCAGCAGCTTTACCGGGACAGCGAACACTGAAGCTTTCTTT. It is translated as CASSFTGTANTEAFF. J is TRBJ1-1 and V is TRBV5-5, with TRBD1 matching over 7 bases. The CDR3 is 15 amino acids. J gave up 1 base and V 2 bases, and 5 bases lay outside the gene matches. Germline V gives CDR1 SGHKS, CDR2 YYEKEE (reference sequence).

The rearrangement uses TRBV19 and TRBJ2-3, with D unresolved. Germline V gene data show CDR1 as LNHDA and CDR2 as SQIVND (reference sequence). V was shortened by 0 bases and J by 2 bases, with 9 bases between the two germline ends. The CDR3 contains 15 residues. The CDR3 is CASSIDGKYTDTQYF. CDR3 bases: TGTGCCAGTAGTATAGACGGAAAATACACAGATACGCAGTATTTT.

This clone turned up a few times. The chain is built from TRBV4-1 and TRBJ1-4; the match to TRBD1 covers 8 bases. The CDR3 loop spans 15 amino acids. The germline V gene encodes CDR1 MGHRA and CDR2 YSYEKL. V lost 0 bases, J lost 7 bases, and 4 bases stayed unmatched. CDR3 nucleotide sequence: TGCGCCAGCAGCCAAGAAAACAGGGGGTTTGAAAAACTGTTTTTT. This encodes CASSQENRGFEKLFF.

This clone has a count of ten or more. The chain is built from TRBV28 and TRBJ1-5, with TRBD1 as a possible D gene (5 bases). V lost 10 bases, J lost 1 base, and 14 bases lay in between. The CDR3 is made up of 14 amino acids. CDR1 and CDR2 from the germline V gene are MDHEN and SYDVKM. Here the CDR3 reads CATTRGASNQPQHF. CDR3 DNA: TGTGCCACGACGAGGGGTGCCAGCAATCAGCCCCAGCATTTT. Variable domain in full (rest from reference TRBV28 and TRBJ1-5): DVKVTQSSRYLVKRTGEKVFLECVQDMDHENMFWYRQDPGLGLRLIYFSYDVKMKEKGDIPEGYSVSREKKERFSLILESASTNQTSMYLCATTRGASNQPQHFGDGTRLSIL.

The J gene is TRBJ2-7, the V gene TRBV11-3; tentatively, D is TRBD1 or TRBD2 (5 bases each). V shed 6 bases and J shed 1 base, with 13 bases lying between them. CDR3 length: 14 residues. From germline, CDR1 is SGHNT and CDR2 YENEEA. The CDR3 nucleotides are TGTGCCAGCAGTTACCGGGACGGATCCTACGAGCAGTACTTC. The encoded protein is CASSYRDGSYEQYF.

The chain joins TRBV5-8 to TRBJ1-2; no clear D. V dropped 4 bases and J dropped 4 bases, with 11 bases sitting between them. Germline V gene sequence: CDR1 SGHTS, CDR2 YDEGEE. The CDR3 extends over 13 amino acids. The CDR3: CASSPRTAYGYTF. The CDR3 DNA is TGTGCCAGCAGCCCCCGGACGGCCTATGGCTACACCTTC. The full variable domain, completed using reference TRBV5-8 and TRBJ1-2, is EAGVTQSPTHLIKTRGQQATLRCSPISGHTSVYWYQQALGLGLQFLLWYDEGEERNRGNFPPRFSGRQFPNYSSELNVNALELEDSALYLCASSPRTAYGYTFGSGTRLTVV.

With regard to this clone: Other DNA sequences in this sample translate to the same CDR3. The J gene is TRBJ2-5, the V gene TRBV6-5; perhaps TRBD2 as D (6 bases). Germline assignment: CDR1 MNHEY and CDR2 SVGAGI. The CDR3 loop spans 16 amino acids. The V and J ends lost 0 bases and 3 bases respectively, with 14 bases between them. The CDR3 sequence: CASSYSRTGGEETQYF. In DNA, the CDR3 is TGTGCCAGCAGTTACTCGAGGACCGGAGGGGAAGAGACCCAGTACTTC.

V is TRBV9 and J is TRBJ2-5; 8 nucleotides align to TRBD1. CDR3 length equals 14 residues. Losses at the gene ends were 1 base for V and 2 bases for J; bases not matched to a gene: 1. Per germline, CDR1 SGDLS and CDR2 YYNGEE. The CDR3 DNA is TGTGCCAGCAGCGTACACAGGGGGCAAGAGACCCAGTACTTC. Translated: CASSVHRGQETQYF.

The V gene is TRBV10-3, the J gene TRBJ2-2, with D maybe TRBD1 (5 bases). Between the trimmed V and J ends, which lost 4 bases and 9 bases, there was a span of 15 bases. Germline CDR1 reads ENHRY; CDR2 reads SYGVKD. CDR3 size: 14 residues. The CDR3 DNA sequence: TGTGCCATCAGTGCCCAGGGTCTCGGGCGGGAGCTGTTTTTT. Translation gives CAISAQGLGRELFF.

This chain links TRBV5-1 with TRBJ2-3; D gene ambiguous. The CDR3 has 18 residues. Germline V gene data show CDR1 as SGHRS and CDR2 as YFSETQ. Trimming took off 5 bases at V and 4 bases at J, with 26 bases between the two ends. The CDR3 nucleotides are TGCGCCAGCAGTACCGAGGACGGCCTAACGGTGATCCCAGATACGCAGTATTTT. It yields the protein CASSTEDGLTVIPDTQYF.

The J gene is TRBJ2-7, the V gene TRBV7-2; TRBD1 matches at 10 bases. The V segment lost 5 bases and the J segment 4 bases; nucleotides outside the gene matches: 2. The CDR3 is made up of 13 amino acids. Germline assignment: CDR1 SGHTA and CDR2 FQGNSA. CDR3 sequence reads: CASSRDRGYEQYF. The CDR3 coding sequence is TGTGCCAGCAGCAGGGACAGGGGTTACGAGCAGTACTTC.

The chain uses TRBV6-6 and TRBJ2-1, with D unclear. Trimming pared 4 bases from V and 8 bases from J, leaving 18 bases between. Germline V lookup: CDR1 MNHNY, CDR2 SVGAGI (reference sequence). The length of the CDR3 is 15 residues. The CDR3 loop is CASSSPGSLRDEQFF. For the CDR3, the DNA is TGTGCCAGCAGTTCGCCGGGTTCCCTAAGGGATGAGCAGTTCTTC.

The table lists this clone with a count of one. The chain carries TRBV5-5 and TRBJ2-3, with 7 bases fitting TRBD2. Germline trimming cut 3 bases from V and 3 bases from J; bases unmatched to any gene: 10. Per the germline V gene, CDR1 is SGHKS and CDR2 is YYEKEE (reference sequence). This CDR3 is 16 amino acids long. The CDR3: CASSSVPTSQTDTQYF. The CDR3 bases are TGTGCCAGCAGCTCGGTCCCGACTAGCCAAACAGATACGCAGTATTTT.

The V call is TRBV30, the J call TRBJ1-2, with D hard to call. The CDR3 runs to 12 residues. Germline CDR1 is GTSNPN and CDR2 is SVGIG (reference sequence). Between the trimmed V and J ends, which lost 0 bases and 4 bases, there was a span of 6 bases. CDR3 in amino acids: CAWSVFTYGYTF. DNA of the CDR3: TGTGCCTGGAGTGTATTCACCTATGGCTACACCTTC.

The V call is TRBV25-1, the J call TRBJ2-7; 7 positions agree with TRBD1. This CDR3 spans 12 amino acids. Trimming at V came to 8 bases and at J to 2 bases, leaving 3 bases not matched to a gene. The germline V gene encodes CDR1 MGHDK and CDR2 SYGVNS. CDR3: CASRGQAYEQYF. The CDR3 DNA is TGTGCCAGCCGCGGACAGGCCTACGAGCAGTACTTC.

The V call is TRBV5-5, the J call TRBJ2-6; a weak D match, TRBD1 (5 bases). The CDR3 loop spans 17 amino acids. Trimming took off 2 bases at V and 0 bases at J, with 12 bases between the two ends. Germline CDR1 and CDR2: SGHKS and YYEKEE (reference sequence). In DNA form, the CDR3 reads TGTGCCAGCAGCTTTCTCGCGGACACCTCTGGGGCCAACGTCCTGACTTTC. It specifies CASSFLADTSGANVLTF.

The chain recombines TRBV6-5 with TRBJ1-2, with a weak D call TRBD1 (6 bases). Trimming took off 6 bases at V and 4 bases at J, with 15 bases between the two ends. The CDR3 runs to 14 residues. Germline CDR1 is MNHEY and CDR2 is SVGAGI. In nucleotides, the CDR3 is TGTGCCAGCAGCGATCTTGGGGGGGCCTATGGCTACACCTTC. Amino acids: CASSDLGGAYGYTF.

This chain uses TRBV14 with TRBJ2-1; D possibly corresponds to TRBD1 (6 bases). Germline V lookup: CDR1 SGHDN, CDR2 FVKESK. V was clipped by 1 base and J by 5 bases, with 6 bases between them. This CDR3 is built from 13 residues. The CDR3 nucleotides read TGTGCCAGCAGCCAAGGGACAGACAATGAGCAGTTCTTC. It is translated as CASSQGTDNEQFF.

This chain uses TRBV10-3 with TRBJ2-1, with 10 bases lining up with TRBD1. V lost 6 bases to trimming and J lost 8 bases; unmatched junction nucleotides: 4. Germline V gives CDR1 ENHRY, CDR2 SYGVKD. CDR3 size: 13 residues. The CDR3 DNA follows: TGTGCCATCAGAGTAGGGACAGGGGATGAGCAGTTCTTC. Translated: CAIRVGTGDEQFF.

The chain recombines TRBV10-3 with TRBJ2-1, with 9 bases identical to TRBD1. Germline values: CDR1 ENHRY, CDR2 SYGVKD. The CDR3 runs to 14 residues. Unmatched junction bases numbered 7, after V lost 6 bases and J lost 7 bases. The CDR3 DNA sequence: TGTGCCATCAGACCGGGACAGGGTATGAATGAGCAGTTCTTC. It specifies CAIRPGQGMNEQFF.

The chain employs TRBV5-1 and TRBJ1-2, with TRBD1 identical over 8 bases. The CDR3 extends over 16 amino acids. The J segment lost 2 bases and the V segment lost 4 bases, leaving 10 bases of the junction unmatched. Germline CDR1 and CDR2: SGHRS and YFSETQ. CDR3 region: CASSAHDRGPNYGYTF. CDR3 coding DNA: TGCGCCAGCAGCGCCCACGACAGGGGTCCCAACTATGGCTACACCTTC. Together with reference TRBV5-1 and TRBJ1-2, the CDR3 gives the full variable domain: KAGVTQTPRYLIKTRGQQVTLSCSPISGHRSVSWYQQTPGQGLQFLFEYFSETQRNKGNFPGRFSGRQFSNSRSEMNVSTLELGDSALYLCASSAHDRGPNYGYTFGSGTRLTVV.

The J gene is TRBJ2-7, the V gene TRBV19, with D hard to call. There are 15 residues in the CDR3. V gave up 3 bases and J gave up 0 bases, with 12 bases separating them. The germline gives CDR1 LNHDA, CDR2 SQIVND (reference sequence). This chain's CDR3 is CASSMVLRSSYEQYF. The CDR3 region has the DNA TGTGCCAGTAGTATGGTCCTGCGGAGCTCCTACGAGCAGTACTTC.

To note about this clone: Other DNA sequences in this specimen translate into the identical CDR3. CDR3 amino acids: CASSLGTEAFF. In nucleotides, the CDR3 is TGTGCCAGCAGCTTAGGTACTGAAGCTTTCTTT. The chain employs TRBV7-9 and TRBJ1-1, with D uncertain. Trimming took off 1 base at V and 5 bases at J, with 2 bases between the two ends. This CDR3 spans 11 amino acids. CDR1 is SEHNR and CDR2 is FQNEAQ in the germline V gene (reference sequence). Combining the CDR3 with reference TRBV7-9 and TRBJ1-1 gives the whole variable domain DTGVSQNPRHKITKRGQNVTFRCDPISEHNRLYWYRQTLGQGPEFLTYFQNEAQLEKSRLLSDRFSAERPKGSFSTLEIQRTEQGDSAMYLCASSLGTEAFFGQGTRLTVV.